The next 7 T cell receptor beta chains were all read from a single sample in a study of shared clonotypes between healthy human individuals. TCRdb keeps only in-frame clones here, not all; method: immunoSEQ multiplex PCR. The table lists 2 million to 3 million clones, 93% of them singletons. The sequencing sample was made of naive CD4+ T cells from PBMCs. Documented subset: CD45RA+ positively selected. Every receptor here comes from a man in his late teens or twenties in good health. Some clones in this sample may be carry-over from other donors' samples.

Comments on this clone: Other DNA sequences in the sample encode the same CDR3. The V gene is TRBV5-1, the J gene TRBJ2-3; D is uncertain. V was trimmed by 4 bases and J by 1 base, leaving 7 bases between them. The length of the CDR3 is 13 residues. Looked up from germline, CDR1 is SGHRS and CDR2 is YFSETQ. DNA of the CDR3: TGCGCCAGCAGCCTAGGCGGCACAGATACGCAGTATTTT. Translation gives CASSLGGTDTQYF.

The CDR3 DNA reads as TGTGCCATAACTAGGACTAGCGCCAGCACAGATACGCAGTATTTT. Protein sequence: CAITRTSASTDTQYF. The rearrangement joins TRBV10-3 to TRBJ2-3, with 9 bases lining up with TRBD2. J was trimmed by 0 bases and V by 9 bases; bases with no gene match: 7. This CDR3 has 15 residues. Germline V gene data show CDR1 as ENHRY and CDR2 as SYGVKD.

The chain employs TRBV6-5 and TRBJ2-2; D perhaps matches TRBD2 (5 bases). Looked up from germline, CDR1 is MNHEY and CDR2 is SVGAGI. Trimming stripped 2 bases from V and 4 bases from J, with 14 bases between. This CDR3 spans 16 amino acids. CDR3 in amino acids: CASSYGGRESTGELFF. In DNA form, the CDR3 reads TGTGCCAGCAGTTACGGTGGGAGAGAATCCACCGGGGAGCTGTTTTTT.

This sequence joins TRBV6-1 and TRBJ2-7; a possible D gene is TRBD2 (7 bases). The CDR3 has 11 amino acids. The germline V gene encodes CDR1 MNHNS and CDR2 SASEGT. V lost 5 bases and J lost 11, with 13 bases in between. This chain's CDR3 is CASSYQGGEYF. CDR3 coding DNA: TGTGCCAGCAGTTACCAAGGGGGGGAGTACTTC.

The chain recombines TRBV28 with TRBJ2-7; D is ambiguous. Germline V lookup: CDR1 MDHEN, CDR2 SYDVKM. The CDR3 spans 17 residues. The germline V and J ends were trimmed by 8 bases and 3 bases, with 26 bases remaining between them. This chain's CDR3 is CASYSPLDQNFYYEQYF. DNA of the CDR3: TGTGCCAGCTATTCGCCACTCGACCAAAATTTCTACTACGAGCAGTACTTC.

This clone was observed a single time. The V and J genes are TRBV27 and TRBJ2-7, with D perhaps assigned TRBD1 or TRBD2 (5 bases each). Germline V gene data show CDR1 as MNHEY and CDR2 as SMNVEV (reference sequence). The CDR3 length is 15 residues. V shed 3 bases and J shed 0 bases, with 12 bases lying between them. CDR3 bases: TGTGCCAGCAGTTTGCCCGGGACGGCCTCCTACGAGCAGTACTTC. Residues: CASSLPGTASYEQYF.

CDR3 coding DNA: TGTGCCAGCAAATATAGGAATGGTGAGCAGTTCTTC. Translating it yields CASKYRNGEQFF. The chain combines TRBV27 with TRBJ2-1; D ambiguous. The CDR3 has 12 residues. The V end was cut by 7 bases, the J end by 9 bases, with 13 bases between. The germline CDR1 and CDR2 sequences are MNHEY and SMNVEV (reference sequence).